This T cell receptor (beta chain) was recovered during a study of blood T cell repertoires in COVID-19. V lost 2 bases, J lost 4 bases, and 9 bases lay in between. The CDR3 is 15 residues long. Germline V gives CDR1 MDHEN, CDR2 SYDVKM. This table comes from immunoSEQ multiplex PCR, and its TCRdb copy is limited to in-frame clones, with some not included. Of a few hundred thousand clones listed, roughly 77% are singletons. The material sequenced was peripheral blood. The receptor was derived from a woman aged 80 or over with acute or convalescent COVID-19. This sequence joins TRBV28 and TRBJ1-6; D is possibly TRBD1 (5 bases). CDR3: CASSLRGSYNSPLHF. In nucleotides, the CDR3 is TGTGCCAGCAGTTTAAGGGGTTCATATAATTCACCCCTCCACTTT.